One and the same sample provided the 16 T cell receptor beta chains below, sequenced in a study of blood T cell repertoires in COVID-19. Measured with immunoSEQ multiplex PCR; TCRdb has only the in-frame clones, and not every one. Of around 190,000 clones in the sample, roughly 88% are singletons; the top ten hold about 13%. The source material was peripheral blood. Receptor source: a human donor in a cohort sampled during active COVID-19.

The chain employs TRBV18 and TRBJ2-5; D is perhaps TRBD1 (5 bases). The CDR3 has 13 amino acids. V shed 4 bases and J shed 0 bases, with 6 bases lying between them. Germline CDR1 KGHSH, CDR2 LQKENI. CDR3 region: CASSQGYQETQYF. CDR3 DNA: TGTGCCAGCTCACAGGGGTACCAAGAGACCCAGTACTTC.

The rearrangement links TRBV28 to TRBJ2-7, with D tentatively TRBD1 (5 bases). Looked up from germline, CDR1 is MDHEN and CDR2 is SYDVKM. This CDR3 region has 15 residues. V lost 4 bases and J lost 1, with 14 bases in between. The CDR3, as DNA: TGTGCCAGCAGTTCCCACCACGACAGATCCTACGAGCAGTACTTC. It yields the protein CASSSHHDRSYEQYF.

The J gene is TRBJ1-6, the V gene TRBV27; TRBD1 might be the D (5 bases). The CDR3 spans 17 residues. The ends were cut back, 6 bases at V and 0 bases at J, with 15 bases in the middle. Germline V gene lookup returns CDR1 MNHEY and CDR2 SMNVEV (reference sequence). CDR3 protein: CASSFRAPHSYNSPLHF. CDR3 DNA sequence: TGTGCCAGCAGCTTCAGGGCCCCACACTCCTATAATTCACCCCTCCACTTT.

J is TRBJ2-7 and V is TRBV30; 8 positions match TRBD1. The V gene end was trimmed by 5 bases and the J gene end by 2 bases; junction bases not matched to a gene: 2. The CDR3 contains 12 residues. Germline V gene sequence: CDR1 GTSNPN, CDR2 SVGIG (reference sequence). The CDR3 nucleotides are TGTGCCTGGGACAGGGGTACCTACGAGCAGTACTTC. Its translation is CAWDRGTYEQYF.

The chain uses TRBV11-2 and TRBJ2-1, with D possibly matching TRBD2 (6 bases). V was trimmed by 6 bases and J by 8 bases, leaving 14 bases between them. CDR3 size: 13 residues. Per germline, CDR1 SGHAT and CDR2 FQNNGV. The CDR3 DNA sequence: TGTGCCAGCAGGACTAGTTGGGGGGATGAGCAGTTCTTC. Its translation is CASRTSWGDEQFF.

This rearrangement joins TRBV7-2 to TRBJ1-2, with D unclear. The germline V gene has CDR1 SGHTA and CDR2 FQGNSA. V lost 1 base and J lost 3, with 12 bases in between. The CDR3 has 15 residues. CDR3 sequence: CASSLGTGLDYGYTF. The DNA for the CDR3 is TGTGCCAGCAGCTTAGGAACGGGATTGGACTATGGCTACACCTTC.

This chain joins TRBV18 and TRBJ2-7, with 9 bases lining up with TRBD2. Germline V CDR1 and CDR2: KGHSH, LQKENI. V gave up 5 bases and J gave up 7 bases; unmatched junction bases: 3. The CDR3 totals 12 residues. CDR3 coding DNA: TGTGCCAGCTCAGAAGCGGGGGGTGAGCAGTACTTC. Residues: CASSEAGGEQYF.

The chain joins TRBV5-6 to TRBJ1-5; D call uncertain. Germline V gene sequence: CDR1 SGHDT, CDR2 YYEEEE. The V end was cut by 1 base, the J end by 3 bases, with 11 bases between. This CDR3 comprises 15 residues. The CDR3 nucleotides read TGTGCCAGCAGCTTGTTCTCAGGCTCCAATCAGCCCCAGCATTTT. Protein: CASSLFSGSNQPQHF.

The chain carries TRBV2 and TRBJ2-5; TRBD2 aligns across 13 bases. V dropped 6 bases and J dropped 3; count of bases not matched to a gene: 13. The CDR3 spans 18 residues. Germline V gene lookup returns CDR1 SNHLY and CDR2 FYNNEI. Here the CDR3 DNA reads TGTGCCAGCAGCGCCCCCGGGACTAGCGGGAATGGTAAAGAGACCCAGTACTTC. It encodes CASSAPGTSGNGKETQYF.

This chain links TRBV4-1 with TRBJ2-1; 8 bases match TRBD2. The V gene end was trimmed by 2 bases and the J gene end by 4 bases; junction bases not matched to a gene: 7. The CDR3 is 16 amino acids. CDR1 is MGHRA and CDR2 is YSYEKL in the germline V gene. CDR3 residues: CASSQTERELYNEQFF. In nucleotides, the CDR3 is TGCGCCAGCAGCCAAACAGAGCGGGAGTTGTACAATGAGCAGTTCTTC.

V gene TRBV7-6 combines with J gene TRBJ2-7; TRBD2 matches at 8 bases. Looked up from germline, CDR1 is SGHVS and CDR2 is FNYEAQ. Trimming took 3 bases from V and 4 from J; bases not matched to a gene: 11. The CDR3 covers 16 residues. CDR3 in amino acids: CASSLGTSGGEYEQYF. The CDR3 coding sequence is TGTGCCAGCAGCTTGGGAACTAGCGGAGGGGAGTACGAGCAGTACTTC.

The chain combines TRBV5-1 with TRBJ2-3; 9 bases map to TRBD2. The germline V gene encodes CDR1 SGHRS and CDR2 YFSETQ. This CDR3 is 15 amino acids long. V dropped 5 bases and J dropped 2; count of bases not matched to a gene: 6. CDR3 in amino acids: CASREASGTTDTQYF. The CDR3 DNA sequence: TGCGCCAGCAGGGAAGCTAGCGGGACCACAGATACGCAGTATTTT.

The V call is TRBV4-1, the J call TRBJ2-6; no firm D call. This CDR3 is 17 amino acids long. The V end was cut by 3 bases, the J end by 1 base, with 13 bases between. Germline assignment: CDR1 MGHRA and CDR2 YSYEKL. Here the CDR3 DNA reads TGCGCCAGCAGCCATTTAATTCGGGTTTCTGGGGCCAACGTCCTGACTTTC. It encodes CASSHLIRVSGANVLTF.

The V gene is TRBV27, the J gene TRBJ2-1, with 10 bases matching TRBD2. Germline CDR1 is MNHEY and CDR2 is SMNVEV (reference sequence). The trim removed 3 bases at V and 3 bases at J, leaving 8 bases unmatched. CDR3 length equals 17 residues. The CDR3 loop reads CASSFQTSGWDYNEQFF. The CDR3 DNA reads TGTGCCAGCAGTTTCCAGACTAGCGGGTGGGACTACAATGAGCAGTTCTTC.

The chain couples TRBV18 to TRBJ2-7, with 10 bases matching TRBD2. The CDR3 has 13 amino acids. Losses at the gene ends were 3 bases for V and 5 bases for J; bases not matched to a gene: 1. The germline CDR1 and CDR2 sequences are KGHSH and LQKENI. The CDR3 loop is CASSPGLANEQYF. CDR3 bases: TGTGCCAGCTCACCGGGACTAGCGAACGAGCAGTACTTC.

J is TRBJ2-5 and V is TRBV4-1; D possibly corresponds to TRBD1 (5 bases). V shed 4 bases and J shed 4 bases, with 16 bases lying between them. CDR3 size: 15 residues. Germline CDR1 and CDR2: MGHRA and YSYEKL. For the CDR3, the DNA is TGCGCCAGCAGCCCAGGACAATCAGGGATAGAGACCCAGTACTTC. As protein: CASSPGQSGIETQYF.